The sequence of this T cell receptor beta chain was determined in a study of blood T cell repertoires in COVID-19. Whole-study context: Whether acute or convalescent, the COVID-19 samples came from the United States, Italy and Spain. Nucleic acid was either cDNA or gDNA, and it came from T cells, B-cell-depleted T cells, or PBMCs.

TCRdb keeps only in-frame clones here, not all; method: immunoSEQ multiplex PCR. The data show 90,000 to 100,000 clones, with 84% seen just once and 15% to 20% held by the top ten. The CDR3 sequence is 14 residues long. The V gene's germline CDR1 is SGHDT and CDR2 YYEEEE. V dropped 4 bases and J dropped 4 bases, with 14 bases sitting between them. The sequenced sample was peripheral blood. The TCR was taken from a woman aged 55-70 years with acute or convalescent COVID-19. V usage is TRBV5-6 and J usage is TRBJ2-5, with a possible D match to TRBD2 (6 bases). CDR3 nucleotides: TGTGCCAGCAGCCTAGGGCTAGCGATAGAGACCCAGTACTTC. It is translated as CASSLGLAIETQYF.